Following are 26 T cell receptor beta chains from one sample sequenced in a study of CD8 T cells in ankylosing spondylitis. In TCRdb, the 5' RACE reads were re-called with MiXCR into one record per CDR3 protein. The sample carries some 300,000 distinct CDR3 sequences, about 20% recorded once. The source material was blood, either unsorted or a sorted T cell fraction (not recorded which). All receptors come from a female donor with ankylosing spondylitis or in good health (not recorded which).

Ten or more counts support this clonotype. This chain links TRBV7-2 with TRBJ2-7, with 9 bases aligning to TRBD2. Germline values: CDR1 SGHTA, CDR2 FQGNSA. The CDR3 loop spans 15 amino acids. With 1 base clipped from V and 2 bases from J, the junction kept 3 bases outside the gene matches. CDR3 amino acids: CASSLGLAGAYEQYF. CDR3 nucleotides: TGTGCCAGCAGCTTAGGGTTAGCGGGAGCCTACGAGCAGTACTTC.

This clonotype was found a few times. This chain connects TRBV6-2 or TRBV6-3 to TRBJ2-1; 8 bases are a match to TRBD2. The V gene's germline CDR1 is MNHEY and CDR2 SVGEGT. This CDR3 contains 17 residues. V shed 3 bases, J shed 3 bases, and the junction held 10 bases outside the gene matches. The CDR3 sequence is CASSYLSELADYNEQFF. The CDR3 region has the DNA TGTGCCAGCAGTTATCTCTCGGAACTAGCGGACTACAATGAGCAGTTCTTC.

This chain connects TRBV5-1 to TRBJ2-5, with TRBD1 identical over 10 bases. CDR1 SGHRS and CDR2 YFSETQ come from the germline V gene. The CDR3 covers 15 residues. V lost 1 base, J lost 4 bases, and 4 bases stayed unmatched. DNA of the CDR3: TGCGCCAGCAGCTTGAGGACAGGGGGGAGAGAGACCCAGTACTTC. Protein product: CASSLRTGGRETQYF.

The rearrangement uses TRBV3-1 and TRBJ2-1, with a tentative D call TRBD2 (5 bases). Looked up from germline, CDR1 is LGHDT and CDR2 is YNNKEL (reference sequence). The CDR3 is 16 amino acids. Trimming removed 2 bases from V and 5 bases from J, with 16 bases in between. The CDR3 is CASSQQVLVRNNEQFF. The DNA of the CDR3 is TGTGCCAGCAGCCAACAAGTACTAGTAAGGAACAATGAGCAGTTCTTC.

Only a few counts were recorded for this clonotype. The chain combines TRBV12-3 or TRBV12-4 with TRBJ2-1; TRBD2 matches at 8 bases. The CDR3 runs 15 residues. V lost 3 bases and J lost 4; bases outside the gene matches: 5. DNA of the CDR3: TGTGCCAGCAGTTTTGAAGCGGGAGCTTACAATGAGCAGTTCTTC. Its protein is CASSFEAGAYNEQFF.

Many counts were recorded for this clonotype. This chain links TRBV11-2 with TRBJ2-5; tentative D call: TRBD2 (6 bases). Germline V gene data show CDR1 as SGHAT and CDR2 as FQNNGV. The V end was cut by 6 bases, the J end by 2 bases, with 19 bases between. The CDR3 loop spans 16 amino acids. The CDR3 region is CASRGLKTGSQETQYF. In nucleotides, the CDR3 is TGTGCCAGCAGGGGACTGAAGACGGGAAGTCAAGAGACCCAGTACTTC.

The chain has TRBV15 and TRBJ2-3; TRBD2 matches at 12 bases. V was pared by 4 bases and J by 3 bases, with 5 bases of the junction left unmatched. This CDR3 is 16 amino acids long. CDR1 and CDR2 (germline): LNHNV, YYDKDF (reference sequence). The CDR3 reads CATSIGGTSGTDTQYF. CDR3 DNA: TGTGCCACCAGCATAGGCGGGACTAGCGGGACAGATACGCAGTATTTT.

The table lists this clonotype with a count of one. The chain combines TRBV10-3 with TRBJ2-3; D is undetermined. V lost 10 bases to trimming and J lost 0 bases, with 5 bases between them. The CDR3 runs 11 residues. The V gene's germline CDR1 is ENHRY and CDR2 SYGVKD. The CDR3 coding sequence is TGTGCCACCTGTAGCACAGATACGCAGTATTTT. It codes for CATCSTDTQYF.

This clonotype was counted between two and nine times. The rearrangement joins TRBV6-5 to TRBJ1-6, with 7 bases that match TRBD1. J gave up 7 bases and V 4 bases, and 1 base lay outside the gene matches. The CDR3 is 13 amino acids. The germline V gene has CDR1 MNHEY and CDR2 SVGAGI. The DNA of the CDR3 is TGTGCCAGCAGTTTACAGGGGAATTCACCCCTCCACTTT. It specifies CASSLQGNSPLHF.

The V call is TRBV7-2, the J call TRBJ2-3, with D perhaps matching TRBD2 (5 bases). Germline assignment: CDR1 SGHTA and CDR2 FQGNSA. There are 16 residues in the CDR3. V was cut by 5 bases and J by 3 bases, with 18 bases left in between. The CDR3 loop reads CASSQAGKGVTDTQYF. The CDR3 DNA follows: TGTGCCAGCAGCCAGGCCGGGAAGGGAGTTACAGATACGCAGTATTTT. Variable domain in full (rest from reference TRBV7-2 and TRBJ2-3): GAGVSQSPSNKVTEKGKDVELRCDPISGHTALYWYRQSLGQGLEFLIYFQGNSAPDKSGLPSDRFSAERTGGSVSTLTIQRTQQEDSAVYLCASSQAGKGVTDTQYFGPGTRLTVL.

This clonotype was counted at least ten times. V gene TRBV12-3 or TRBV12-4 combines with J gene TRBJ2-7; D is possibly TRBD1 or TRBD2 (5 bases each). The CDR3 is 13 residues long. Trimming shortened V by 5 bases and J by 5 bases, and 13 bases separated the two germline ends. The CDR3 region has the DNA TGTGCCAGCAGTGAGGGTCTGGGACACGAGCAGTACTTC. Translating gives CASSEGLGHEQYF.

The V gene is TRBV4-3, the J gene TRBJ1-4; D is undetermined. Trimming removed 0 bases from V and 4 bases from J, with 6 bases in between. There are 14 residues in the CDR3. Per the germline V gene, CDR1 is LGHNA and CDR2 is YSLEER. For the CDR3, the DNA is TGCGCCAGCAGCCAAGACAGGTTTAATGAAAAACTGTTTTTT. This gives the protein CASSQDRFNEKLFF.

This clonotype has only a few counts. V usage is TRBV20-1 and J usage is TRBJ2-1, with 13 bases that match TRBD2. Per germline, CDR1 DFQATT and CDR2 SNEGSKA (reference sequence). The CDR3 is 14 residues long. CDR3 sequence reads: CSPIRTSGSYEQFF. Written as DNA, the CDR3 is TGCAGCCCTATAAGGACTAGCGGGAGCTATGAGCAGTTCTTC.

The chain uses TRBV6-5 and TRBJ2-5; D is uncertain. Germline V lookup: CDR1 MNHEY, CDR2 SVGAGI. Deletions cut 2 bases from V and 2 bases from J, with 12 bases between. The CDR3 extends over 15 amino acids. This chain's CDR3 is CASSYGRQAQETQYF. The DNA of the CDR3 is TGTGCCAGCAGTTACGGACGTCAGGCGCAAGAGACCCAGTACTTC.

This sequence joins TRBV5-6 and TRBJ2-3; possibly TRBD2 for D (5 bases). Trimming took 5 bases from V and 2 from J, leaving 15 bases between them. CDR1 and CDR2 (germline): SGHDT, YYEEEE. CDR3 length: 15 residues. CDR3 DNA: TGTGCCAGCAGGATGCCGGGATTAGACACAGATACGCAGTATTTT. Protein product: CASRMPGLDTDTQYF. The complete variable domain, with remaining parts taken from reference TRBV5-6 and TRBJ2-3, reads DAGVTQSPTHLIKTRGQQVTLRCSPKSGHDTVSWYQQALGQGPQFIFQYYEEEERQRGNFPDRFSGHQFPNYSSELNVNALLLGDSALYLCASRMPGLDTDTQYFGPGTRLTVL.

This clonotype was seen many times. The chain couples TRBV15 to TRBJ1-5, with 7 nucleotides matching TRBD1. Germline CDR1 and CDR2: LNHNV and YYDKDF (reference sequence). V lost 3 bases, J lost 4 bases, and 6 bases stayed unmatched. This CDR3 has 15 residues. The CDR3 loop is CATSRDRQGNQPQHF. CDR3 bases: TGTGCCACCAGCAGGGATCGACAGGGAAATCAGCCCCAGCATTTT.

This sequence joins TRBV6-4 and TRBJ2-1; TRBD2 matches at 10 bases. CDR3 length: 14 residues. V shed 5 bases, J shed 8 bases, and the junction held 6 bases outside the gene matches. Germline CDR1 is MRHNA and CDR2 is SNTAGT. For the CDR3, the DNA is TGTGCCAGCAGTTCAGCGGGAGGGCCCTATGAGCAGTTCTTC. It is translated as CASSSAGGPYEQFF.

A few counts support this clonotype. CDR3: CASRTPGQQNYGYTF. The CDR3 DNA is TGTGCCAGCAGAACGCCGGGACAGCAGAACTATGGCTACACCTTC. The chain has TRBV5-6 and TRBJ1-2; the match to TRBD1 covers 7 bases. In germline, CDR1 is SGHDT, CDR2 YYEEEE. The J segment lost 2 bases and the V segment lost 5 bases, leaving 9 bases of the junction unmatched. This CDR3 region has 15 residues.

This clonotype showed up many times. The rearrangement joins TRBV24-1 to TRBJ2-1; possibly TRBD2 for D (6 bases). The V gene's germline CDR1 is KGHDR and CDR2 SFDVKD. Trimming stripped 5 bases from V and 9 bases from J, with 25 bases between. CDR3 size: 17 residues. The CDR3 spells CATSVGLTGVNRGEQFF. The CDR3 nucleotides read TGTGCCACCAGTGTCGGTCTTACGGGAGTAAATCGCGGTGAGCAGTTCTTC.

This clonotype was detected ten times or more. The chain carries TRBV29-1 and TRBJ2-5; no firm D call. Germline loops: CDR1 SQVTM, CDR2 ANQGSEA. Trimming removed 4 bases from V and 3 bases from J, with 12 bases in between. There are 13 residues in the CDR3. The CDR3 is CSVALGNKETQYF. Written as DNA, the CDR3 is TGCAGCGTTGCATTAGGGAACAAAGAGACCCAGTACTTC.

This clonotype has just a few counts. The gene calls are TRBV18 and TRBJ2-6; D call uncertain. Germline lookup yields CDR1 KGHSH and CDR2 LQKENI. Deletions cut 5 bases from V and 0 bases from J, with 11 bases between. The CDR3 runs 16 residues. The CDR3 reads CASSKVSNSGANVLTF. The CDR3 nucleotides read TGTGCCAGCTCAAAAGTCTCGAACTCTGGGGCCAACGTCCTGACTTTC.

The CDR3 coding sequence is TGTGCCACTCAGCAGGGGGCGAGGACTGAAGCTTTCTTT. Translating gives CATQQGARTEAFF. This chain joins TRBV10-3 and TRBJ1-1, with 8 bases that match TRBD1. V shed 10 bases and J 5 bases; nucleotides not matched to a gene: 9. The CDR3 spans 13 residues. Germline CDR1 is ENHRY and CDR2 is SYGVKD.

The rearrangement links TRBV24-1 to TRBJ1-2, with TRBD1 matching 9 bases. With 2 bases clipped from V and 4 bases from J, the junction kept 4 bases outside the gene matches. Per the germline V gene, CDR1 is KGHDR and CDR2 is SFDVKD. The CDR3 loop spans 15 amino acids. DNA for the CDR3: TGTGCCACCAGTGATTGGACAGGGGCCGCCTATGGCTACACCTTC. It yields the protein CATSDWTGAAYGYTF.

The chain uses TRBV6-1 and TRBJ2-3; 7 nucleotides align to TRBD2. The CDR3 runs 15 residues. The germline CDR1 and CDR2 sequences are MNHNS and SASEGT. After removal of 6 bases from V and 2 bases from J, the junction contained 8 bases not matched to a gene. CDR3 in amino acids: CASRISGTATDTQYF. For the CDR3, the DNA is TGTGCCAGCAGAATCAGCGGGACGGCCACAGATACGCAGTATTTT.

This clonotype was recorded a few times. This chain connects TRBV7-3 to TRBJ2-3; D gene ambiguous. Germline CDR1 SGHTA, CDR2 FQGTGA. CDR3 size: 14 residues. V lost 2 bases to trimming and J lost 2 bases, with 8 bases between them. The CDR3 spells CASSLGSFTDTQYF. The CDR3 coding sequence is TGTGCCAGCAGCTTAGGTAGCTTCACAGATACGCAGTATTTT.

This clonotype was seen a handful of times. The chain employs TRBV9 and TRBJ2-1; a weak D match, TRBD2 (5 bases). There are 18 residues in the CDR3. Germline lookup yields CDR1 SGDLS and CDR2 YYNGEE. V lost 4 bases to trimming and J lost 0 bases, with 20 bases between them. CDR3 in amino acids: CASSRTTPEATSYNEQFF. The CDR3 bases are TGTGCCAGCAGCCGAACGACACCGGAGGCCACCTCCTACAATGAGCAGTTCTTC.